Following are 30 T cell receptor beta chains from one sample sequenced in a study of blood T cell repertoires in COVID-19. Clones were sequenced by immunoSEQ multiplex PCR, and TCRdb holds only the in-frame ones, with some missing. The sample records some 170,000 clones, roughly 80% being singletons. Input material: peripheral blood. Receptors were obtained from an older woman with acute or convalescent COVID-19.

The V call is TRBV7-2, the J call TRBJ2-7, with 9 bases that match TRBD2. Per germline, CDR1 SGHTA and CDR2 FQGNSA. V gave up 10 bases and J gave up 0 bases; unmatched junction bases: 10. CDR3 length equals 15 residues. CDR3 in DNA: TGTGCCACCGCGGTGGCGGGAGGGCCCTCCTACGAGCAGTACTTC. Translation: CATAVAGGPSYEQYF.

The gene calls are TRBV19 and TRBJ2-2; 9 positions agree with TRBD1. V dropped 2 bases and J dropped 5; count of bases not matched to a gene: 3. The CDR3 sequence is 15 residues long. Germline V lookup: CDR1 LNHDA, CDR2 SQIVND (reference sequence). CDR3 region: CASSIIGQGTGELFF. DNA of the CDR3: TGTGCCAGTAGTATAATCGGACAGGGGACCGGGGAGCTGTTTTTT.

This chain links TRBV19 with TRBJ1-5, with D tentatively TRBD1 (6 bases). V was trimmed by 0 bases and J by 6 bases, leaving 18 bases between them. CDR3 length: 17 amino acids. The germline V gene encodes CDR1 LNHDA and CDR2 SQIVND (reference sequence). Here the CDR3 reads CASSIDRGGSLGQPQHF. The CDR3 DNA sequence: TGTGCCAGTAGTATAGATAGGGGGGGCTCACTGGGTCAGCCCCAGCATTTT.

This chain joins TRBV6-5 and TRBJ1-1; maybe TRBD1 (5 bases). Germline assignment: CDR1 MNHEY and CDR2 SVGAGI. The CDR3 spans 14 residues. The germline V and J ends were trimmed by 6 bases and 1 base, with 12 bases remaining between them. The CDR3 DNA sequence: TGTGCCAGCAGGGCCTCAAGGGGGAACACTGAAGCTTTCTTT. This codes for CASRASRGNTEAFF.

This sequence joins TRBV4-3 and TRBJ2-1; D possibly corresponds to TRBD1 (6 bases). Trimming shortened V by 0 bases and J by 4 bases, and 10 bases separated the two germline ends. Germline loops: CDR1 LGHNA, CDR2 YSLEER. The CDR3 length is 15 residues. CDR3 DNA sequence: TGCGCCAGCAGCCAAGATAGGGGGTGGTACAATGAGCAGTTCTTC. Its translation: CASSQDRGWYNEQFF.

The genes are TRBV19 and TRBJ1-4; 8 bases map to TRBD1. The V segment lost 9 bases and the J segment 4 bases; nucleotides outside the gene matches: 10. The CDR3 totals 15 residues. Per the germline V gene, CDR1 is LNHDA and CDR2 is SQIVND (reference sequence). Written as DNA, the CDR3 is TGTGCCAGCCAGGGGGCAGGGGCCGTTAATGAAAAACTGTTTTTT. Protein product: CASQGAGAVNEKLFF.

The chain joins TRBV19 to TRBJ2-7, with D hard to call. The V gene lost 7 bases and the J gene lost 2 bases, with 12 bases spanning the gap. The CDR3 runs to 13 residues. Germline-derived CDR1 and CDR2 are LNHDA and SQIVND (reference sequence). The CDR3 loop reads CASTSEVPYEQYF. DNA of the CDR3: TGTGCCAGTACCAGCGAGGTTCCCTACGAGCAGTACTTC.

The rearrangement joins TRBV7-9 to TRBJ2-5; 11 bases line up with TRBD2. The CDR3 runs 15 residues. Germline assignment: CDR1 SEHNR and CDR2 FQNEAQ (reference sequence). Unmatched junction bases numbered 2, after V lost 3 bases and J lost 2 bases. The CDR3 spells CASSLIAGGQETQYF. CDR3 coding DNA: TGTGCCAGCAGCTTGATAGCGGGGGGGCAAGAGACCCAGTACTTC.

The chain employs TRBV27 and TRBJ2-5; 11 bases agree with TRBD2. This CDR3 contains 16 residues. Germline CDR1 MNHEY, CDR2 SMNVEV (reference sequence). V trimming: 6 bases; J trimming: 0 bases; junction bases outside the gene matches: 6. In DNA, the CDR3 is TGTGCCAGCAGCCACTCTAGCGGGGGGAACCAAGAGACCCAGTACTTC. Its translation is CASSHSSGGNQETQYF.

V is TRBV5-4 and J is TRBJ1-4; D possibly corresponds to TRBD1 (6 bases). Germline CDR1 reads SGHNT; CDR2 reads YYREEE (reference sequence). This CDR3 contains 12 residues. Trimming cost V 2 bases and J 11 bases, with 10 bases left between them. Written as DNA, the CDR3 is TGTGCCAGCAGCTTCCCACAGGGCAAACTGTTTTTT. Amino acids: CASSFPQGKLFF.

This clone showed up just a few times. The rearrangement uses TRBV10-3 and TRBJ1-2; 7 nucleotides line up with TRBD1. The CDR3 totals 13 residues. Unmatched junction bases numbered 1, after V lost 4 bases and J lost 2 bases. Germline loops: CDR1 ENHRY, CDR2 SYGVKD. CDR3 region: CAISGDRNYGYTF. CDR3 nucleotides: TGTGCCATCAGTGGGGACAGAAACTATGGCTACACCTTC.

The chain carries TRBV12-3 or TRBV12-4 and TRBJ2-1, with D unclear. The CDR3 runs 11 residues. V gave up 2 bases and J gave up 7 bases, with 3 bases separating them. CDR3: CASSLPNEQFF. In nucleotides, the CDR3 is TGTGCCAGCAGTTTACCTAATGAGCAGTTCTTC.

The chain recombines TRBV10-2 with TRBJ1-2, with 7 bases identical to TRBD1. The CDR3 length is 15 residues. With V trimmed by 3 bases and J by 4 bases, 8 bases remained unmatched. Germline V gene data show CDR1 as WSHSY and CDR2 as SAAADI. The CDR3 reads CASSDNLGTVYGYTF. The CDR3 DNA follows: TGCGCCAGCAGTGATAACCTCGGGACAGTCTATGGCTACACCTTC.

This clone was seen only once. V gene TRBV10-1 combines with J gene TRBJ1-1; D unresolved. The CDR3 is 12 residues long. The V and J ends lost 0 bases and 7 bases respectively, with 6 bases between them. Germline V lookup: CDR1 WNHNN, CDR2 SYGVQD (reference sequence). This CDR3 reads CASSESRSEAFF. CDR3 nucleotide sequence: TGCGCCAGCAGTGAGTCGAGGAGTGAAGCTTTCTTT.

The chain combines TRBV5-4 with TRBJ1-1, with D perhaps matching TRBD1 (5 bases). This CDR3 region has 14 residues. Germline V gives CDR1 SGHNT, CDR2 YYREEE (reference sequence). Trimming cost V 5 bases and J 1 base, with 12 bases left between them. This chain's CDR3 is CASRQEPQNTEAFF. The DNA of the CDR3 is TGTGCCAGCAGACAGGAGCCTCAGAACACTGAAGCTTTCTTT. Complete variable domain (other parts from reference TRBV5-4 and TRBJ1-1): ETGVTQSPTHLIKTRGQQVTLRCSSQSGHNTVSWYQQALGQGPQFIFQYYREEENGRGNFPPRFSGLQFPNYSSELNVNALELDDSALYLCASRQEPQNTEAFFGQGTRLTVV.

This rearrangement joins TRBV7-2 to TRBJ1-2; tentative D call: TRBD1 (5 bases). The V and J ends lost 2 bases and 3 bases respectively, with 10 bases between them. CDR1 SGHTA and CDR2 FQGNSA come from the germline V gene. The CDR3 has 14 residues. The CDR3 DNA sequence: TGTGCCAGCAGCTTAAGGGCCAGGGACTATGGCTACACCTTC. It encodes CASSLRARDYGYTF.

This clone was recorded once. V gene TRBV1 combines with J gene TRBJ2-7; TRBD1 is the table's D call, not checked against the DNA. TRBV1 is a pseudogene. The CDR3 consists of 15 residues. The CDR3 bases are TGCACCAGCAGCCGCTACAGGGTAGTTTCCCACGAGCAGTACTTC. This sequence encodes CTSSRYRVVSHEQYF.

The V call is TRBV10-1, the J call TRBJ1-3; the match to TRBD1 covers 7 bases. Looked up from germline, CDR1 is WNHNN and CDR2 is SYGVQD (reference sequence). This CDR3 has 17 residues. V gave up 6 bases and J gave up 2 bases; unmatched junction bases: 13. DNA for the CDR3: TGCGCCAGCAGGATCGACAAGACAGGGTCTACTGGAAACACCATATATTTT. Its translation: CASRIDKTGSTGNTIYF.

V is TRBV3-1 (or the pseudogene TRBV3-2) and J is TRBJ1-2; D unresolved. This CDR3 contains 11 residues. V was clipped by 0 bases and J by 7 bases, with 3 bases between them. Per the germline V gene, CDR1 is LGHDT and CDR2 is YNNKEL (reference sequence). The CDR3: CASSQEAGYTF. The DNA for the CDR3 is TGTGCCAGCAGCCAAGAAGCTGGCTACACCTTC.

V usage is TRBV3-1 (or the pseudogene TRBV3-2) and J usage is TRBJ1-5; D is possibly TRBD1 (5 bases). Trimming took 4 bases from V and 6 from J, leaving 19 bases between them. The CDR3 sequence is 16 residues long. CDR1 and CDR2 (germline): LGHDT, YNNKEL (reference sequence). The chain's CDR3 is CASSRIIVTVGQPQHF. In DNA form, the CDR3 reads TGTGCCAGCAGCCGAATAATTGTGACAGTGGGTCAGCCCCAGCATTTT.

This clone was seen once. The V call is TRBV28, the J call TRBJ2-5; 10 bases fit TRBD2. J lost 2 bases, V lost 2 bases, and 5 bases had no gene match. The CDR3 covers 16 residues. The germline gives CDR1 MDHEN, CDR2 SYDVKM. The CDR3 spells CASSLPLAGTQETQYF. The CDR3 DNA sequence: TGTGCCAGCAGTTTACCACTAGCGGGGACACAAGAGACCCAGTACTTC.

The V gene is TRBV5-1, the J gene TRBJ1-1; 8 bases agree with TRBD1. Per germline, CDR1 SGHRS and CDR2 YFSETQ. J was trimmed by 4 bases and V by 3 bases; bases with no gene match: 11. The CDR3 has 16 amino acids. The CDR3 protein is CASSWAGQGEGTEAFF. In DNA form, the CDR3 reads TGCGCCAGCAGCTGGGCCGGACAGGGAGAAGGCACTGAAGCTTTCTTT.

The chain joins TRBV11-2 to TRBJ2-5; TRBD1 is a possible D gene (5 bases). V gave up 5 bases and J gave up 1 base, with 14 bases separating them. In germline, CDR1 is SGHAT, CDR2 FQNNGV. This CDR3 has 15 amino acids. The CDR3 sequence: CASSQGNRLQETQYF. The CDR3 DNA reads TGTGCCAGCAGCCAGGGAAATCGGCTCCAAGAGACCCAGTACTTC.

The gene calls are TRBV5-1 and TRBJ1-1; 8 bases align to TRBD1. This CDR3 comprises 18 residues. The V segment lost 0 bases and the J segment 2 bases; nucleotides outside the gene matches: 12. Germline-derived CDR1 and CDR2 are SGHRS and YFSETQ. For the CDR3, the DNA is TGCGCCAGCAGCTTGGGGATCGGGACAGGTATCTCAAACACTGAAGCTTTCTTT. Its translation is CASSLGIGTGISNTEAFF. The full variable domain, completed using reference TRBV5-1 and TRBJ1-1, is KAGVTQTPRYLIKTRGQQVTLSCSPISGHRSVSWYQQTPGQGLQFLFEYFSETQRNKGNFPGRFSGRQFSNSRSEMNVSTLELGDSALYLCASSLGIGTGISNTEAFFGQGTRLTVV.

In this sample, this clone turned up a few times. The rearrangement joins TRBV9 to TRBJ1-6; TRBD1 is a possible D gene (5 bases). V shed 0 bases and J shed 6 bases, with 7 bases lying between them. Germline CDR1 SGDLS, CDR2 YYNGEE. This CDR3 is 14 amino acids long. The CDR3: CASSVARGNSPLHF. CDR3 in DNA: TGTGCCAGCAGCGTAGCTAGGGGTAATTCACCCCTCCACTTT.

The rearrangement links TRBV5-5 to TRBJ1-2; 8 bases are shared with TRBD1. Germline-derived CDR1 and CDR2 are SGHKS and YYEKEE (reference sequence). J gave up 5 bases and V 4 bases, and 13 bases lay outside the gene matches. CDR3 length: 16 residues. CDR3 in DNA: TGTGCCAGCAGCCGACCGGACGGGCAGGGGGCATATGGCTACACCTTC. It specifies CASSRPDGQGAYGYTF.

This chain links TRBV7-2 with TRBJ1-2; TRBD1 aligns across 8 bases. Looked up from germline, CDR1 is SGHTA and CDR2 is FQGNSA. The trim removed 1 base at V and 4 bases at J, leaving 5 bases unmatched. This CDR3 is built from 15 residues. CDR3: CASSLGTGNPYGYTF. CDR3 coding DNA: TGTGCCAGCAGCTTAGGGACAGGGAACCCCTATGGCTACACCTTC. Full variable domain (missing parts from reference TRBV7-2 and TRBJ1-2): GAGVSQSPSNKVTEKGKDVELRCDPISGHTALYWYRQSLGQGLEFLIYFQGNSAPDKSGLPSDRFSAERTGGSVSTLTIQRTQQEDSAVYLCASSLGTGNPYGYTFGSGTRLTVV.

The chain's CDR3 is CATSRGQAYSGNTIYF. The CDR3 nucleotides are TGTGCCACCAGCAGAGGACAGGCGTACTCTGGAAACACCATATATTTT. The chain is built from TRBV15 and TRBJ1-3; D possibly corresponds to TRBD1 (6 bases). From germline, CDR1 is LNHNV and CDR2 YYDKDF (reference sequence). V dropped 1 base and J dropped 0 bases, with 10 bases sitting between them. The CDR3 runs 16 residues.

The V gene is TRBV6-5, the J gene TRBJ1-2; D is perhaps TRBD1 (6 bases). Trimming shortened V by 4 bases and J by 0 bases, and 9 bases separated the two germline ends. Germline assignment: CDR1 MNHEY and CDR2 SVGAGI. There are 14 residues in the CDR3. The CDR3 region has the DNA TGTGCCAGCAGTTCCAACAGGGCTAACTATGGCTACACCTTC. Protein product: CASSSNRANYGYTF.

V usage is TRBV5-1 and J usage is TRBJ1-1, with a tentative D call TRBD1 (5 bases). Trimming shortened V by 4 bases and J by 0 bases, and 10 bases separated the two germline ends. The CDR3 totals 14 residues. Germline V CDR1 and CDR2: SGHRS, YFSETQ. CDR3 sequence: CASSDSRVNTEAFF. The CDR3 DNA reads TGCGCCAGCAGCGACAGCAGGGTGAACACTGAAGCTTTCTTT.